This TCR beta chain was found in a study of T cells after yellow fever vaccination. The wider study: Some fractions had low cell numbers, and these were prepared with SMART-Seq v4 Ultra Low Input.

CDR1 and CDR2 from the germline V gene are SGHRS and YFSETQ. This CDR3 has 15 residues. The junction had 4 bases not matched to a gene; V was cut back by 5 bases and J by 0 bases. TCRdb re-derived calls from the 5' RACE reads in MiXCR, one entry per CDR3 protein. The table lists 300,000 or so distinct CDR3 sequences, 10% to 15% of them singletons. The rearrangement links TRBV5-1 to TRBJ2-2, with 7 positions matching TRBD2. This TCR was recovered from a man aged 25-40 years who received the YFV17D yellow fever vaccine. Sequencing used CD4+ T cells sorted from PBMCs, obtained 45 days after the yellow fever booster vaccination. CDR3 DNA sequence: TGCGCCAGCAGGCCCGGGACTACGAACACCGGGGAGCTGTTTTTT. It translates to CASRPGTTNTGELFF.